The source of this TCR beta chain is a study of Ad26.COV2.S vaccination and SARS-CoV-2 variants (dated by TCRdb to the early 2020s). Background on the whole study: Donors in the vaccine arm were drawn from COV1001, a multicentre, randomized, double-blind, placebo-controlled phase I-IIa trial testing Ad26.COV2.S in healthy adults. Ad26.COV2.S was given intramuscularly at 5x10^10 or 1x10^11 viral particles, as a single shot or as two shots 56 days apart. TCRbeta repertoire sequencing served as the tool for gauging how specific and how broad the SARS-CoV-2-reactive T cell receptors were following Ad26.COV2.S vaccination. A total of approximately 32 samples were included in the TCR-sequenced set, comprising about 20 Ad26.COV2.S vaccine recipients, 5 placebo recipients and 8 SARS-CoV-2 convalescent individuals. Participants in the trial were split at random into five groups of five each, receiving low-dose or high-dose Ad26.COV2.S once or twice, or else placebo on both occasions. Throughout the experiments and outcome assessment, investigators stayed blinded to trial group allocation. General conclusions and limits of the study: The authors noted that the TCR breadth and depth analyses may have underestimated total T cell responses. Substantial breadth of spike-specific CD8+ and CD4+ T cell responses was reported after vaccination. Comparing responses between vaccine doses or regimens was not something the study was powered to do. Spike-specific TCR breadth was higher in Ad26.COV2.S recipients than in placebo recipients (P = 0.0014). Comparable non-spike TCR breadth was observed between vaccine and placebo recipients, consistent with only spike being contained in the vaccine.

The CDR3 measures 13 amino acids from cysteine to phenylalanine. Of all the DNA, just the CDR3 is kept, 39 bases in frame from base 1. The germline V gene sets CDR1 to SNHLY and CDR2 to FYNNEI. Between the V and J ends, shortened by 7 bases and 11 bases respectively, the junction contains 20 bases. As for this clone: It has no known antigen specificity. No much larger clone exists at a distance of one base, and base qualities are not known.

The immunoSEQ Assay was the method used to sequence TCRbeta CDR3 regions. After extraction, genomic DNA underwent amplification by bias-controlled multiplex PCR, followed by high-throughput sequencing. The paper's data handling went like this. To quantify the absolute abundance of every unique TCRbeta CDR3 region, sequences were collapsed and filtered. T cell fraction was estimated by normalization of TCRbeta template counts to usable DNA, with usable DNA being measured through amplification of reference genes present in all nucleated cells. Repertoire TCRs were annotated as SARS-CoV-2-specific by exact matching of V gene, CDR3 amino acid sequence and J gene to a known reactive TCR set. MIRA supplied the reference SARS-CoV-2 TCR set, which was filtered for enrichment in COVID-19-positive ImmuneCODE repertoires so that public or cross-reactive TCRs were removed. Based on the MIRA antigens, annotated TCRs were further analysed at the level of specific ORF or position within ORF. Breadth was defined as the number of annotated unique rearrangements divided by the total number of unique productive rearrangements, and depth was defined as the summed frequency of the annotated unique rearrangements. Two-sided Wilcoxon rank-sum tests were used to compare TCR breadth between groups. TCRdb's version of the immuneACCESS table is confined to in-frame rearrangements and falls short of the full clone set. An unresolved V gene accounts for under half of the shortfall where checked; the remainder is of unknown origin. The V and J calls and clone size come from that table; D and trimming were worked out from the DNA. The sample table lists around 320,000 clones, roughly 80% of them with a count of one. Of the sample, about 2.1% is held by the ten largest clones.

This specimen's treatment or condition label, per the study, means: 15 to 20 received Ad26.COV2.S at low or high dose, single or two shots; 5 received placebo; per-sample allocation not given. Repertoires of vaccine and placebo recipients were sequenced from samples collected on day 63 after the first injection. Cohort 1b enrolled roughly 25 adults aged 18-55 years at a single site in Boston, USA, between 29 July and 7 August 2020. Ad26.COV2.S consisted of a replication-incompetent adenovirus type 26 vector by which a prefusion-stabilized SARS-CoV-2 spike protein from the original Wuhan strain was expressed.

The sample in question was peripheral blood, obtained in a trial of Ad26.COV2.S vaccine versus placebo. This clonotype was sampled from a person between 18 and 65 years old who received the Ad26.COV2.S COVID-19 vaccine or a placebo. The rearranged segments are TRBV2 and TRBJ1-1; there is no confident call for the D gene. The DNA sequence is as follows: TGTGCCAGCACCCCGGAGGCCCCTTCGCACGCTTTCTTT. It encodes CASTPEAPSHAFF.